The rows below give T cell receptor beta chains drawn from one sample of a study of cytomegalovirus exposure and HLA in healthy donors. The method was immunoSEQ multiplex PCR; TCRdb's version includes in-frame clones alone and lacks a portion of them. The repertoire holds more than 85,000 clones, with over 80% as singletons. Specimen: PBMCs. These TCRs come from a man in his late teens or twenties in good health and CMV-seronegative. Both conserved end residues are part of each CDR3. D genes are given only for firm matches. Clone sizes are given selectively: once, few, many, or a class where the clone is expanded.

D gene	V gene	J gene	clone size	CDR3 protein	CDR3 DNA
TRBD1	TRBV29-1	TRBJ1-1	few	CSVNRDSLTEAFF	TGCAGCGTGAACCGGGACAGCTTGACTGAAGCTTTCTTT
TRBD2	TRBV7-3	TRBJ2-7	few	CASSLTASGSYEQYF	TGTGCCAGCAGCTTAACGGCTAGCGGGAGCTACGAGCAGTACTTC
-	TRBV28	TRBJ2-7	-	CASSFARGRPYEQYF	TGTGCCAGCAGTTTTGCCCGAGGGCGGCCCTACGAGCAGTACTTC
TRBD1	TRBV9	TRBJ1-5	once	CASSVYTGVYSNQPQHF	TGTGCCAGCAGCGTTTATACAGGGGTCTATAGCAATCAGCCCCAGCATTTT
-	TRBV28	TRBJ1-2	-	CATWGESPNYGYTF	TGTGCCACATGGGGGGAGAGTCCTAACTATGGCTACACCTTC
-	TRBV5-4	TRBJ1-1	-	CASSLRQVTEAFF	TGTGCCAGCAGCTTAAGGCAGGTTACTGAAGCTTTCTTT
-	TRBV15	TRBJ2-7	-	CATSGATASSYEQYF	TGTGCCACCAGCGGGGCGACAGCTAGCTCCTACGAGCAGTACTTC
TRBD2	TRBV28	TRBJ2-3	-	CASNEREGLTDTQYF	TGTGCCAGCAACGAGCGGGAGGGCCTTACAGATACGCAGTATTTT
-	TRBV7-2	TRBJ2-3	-	CASSLGRAADTQYF	TGTGCCAGCAGCTTAGGCAGGGCGGCAGATACGCAGTATTTT
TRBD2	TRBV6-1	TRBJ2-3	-	CASSEVASGYTDTQYF	TGTGCCAGCAGTGAAGTAGCTAGCGGGTACACAGATACGCAGTATTTT
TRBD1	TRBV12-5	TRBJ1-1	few	CASGLVGQGRTEAFF	TGTGCTAGTGGTTTGGTAGGACAGGGACGGACTGAAGCTTTCTTT
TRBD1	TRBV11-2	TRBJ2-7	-	CASSSYRGYEQYF	TGTGCCAGCAGCTCGTACAGGGGCTACGAGCAGTACTTC
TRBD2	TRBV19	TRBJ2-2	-	CAVGGVAGGPTELFF	TGTGCCGTAGGGGGGGTAGCGGGAGGGCCGACGGAGCTGTTTTTT
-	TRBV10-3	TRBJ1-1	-	CASSPRPGGTEAFF	TGTGCCAGCAGCCCCCGACCTGGGGGGACTGAAGCTTTCTTT
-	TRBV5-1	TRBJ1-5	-	CASSLVVQGPQHF	TGCGCCAGCAGCTTGGTGGTTCAGGGTCCCCAGCATTTT
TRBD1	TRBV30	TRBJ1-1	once	CAWLPGQANTEAFF	TGTGCCTGGTTACCGGGACAGGCAAACACTGAAGCTTTCTTT
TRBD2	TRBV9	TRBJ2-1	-	CASSDHPTSGRAEQFF	TGTGCCAGCAGCGATCATCCGACTAGCGGGAGAGCTGAGCAGTTCTTC
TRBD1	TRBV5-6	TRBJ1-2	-	CASSRGQGAYGYTF	TGTGCCAGCAGCCGGGGACAGGGGGCGTATGGCTACACCTTC
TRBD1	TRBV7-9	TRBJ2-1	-	CSSSLRDRSYLRHNEQFF	TGTTCCAGCAGCTTGAGGGACAGGTCCTACCTAAGACACAATGAGCAGTTCTTC
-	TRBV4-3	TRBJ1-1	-	CASSQDLAGYTEAFF	TGCGCCAGCAGCCAAGACCTCGCAGGGTACACTGAAGCTTTCTTT
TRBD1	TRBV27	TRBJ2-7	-	CASRNFGTGSSYEQYF	TGTGCCAGCAGGAATTTCGGGACAGGGAGCTCCTACGAGCAGTACTTC
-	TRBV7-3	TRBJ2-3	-	CASSLGRGRGDTQYF	TGTGCCAGCAGCTTAGGGCGGGGACGTGGGGATACGCAGTATTTT
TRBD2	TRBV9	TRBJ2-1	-	CASSVVELAGEQFF	TGTGCCAGCAGCGTAGTGGAACTAGCGGGAGAGCAGTTCTTC
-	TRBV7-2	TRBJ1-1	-	CASSLARGWSRGNTEAFF	TGTGCCAGCAGCTTAGCGCGGGGATGGAGTAGAGGGAACACTGAAGCTTTCTTT
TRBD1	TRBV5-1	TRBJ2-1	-	CASSRGQGTYNEQFF	TGCGCCAGCAGCCGGGGACAGGGGACCTACAATGAGCAGTTCTTC
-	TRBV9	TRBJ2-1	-	CASSVGSGSGNEQFF	TGTGCCAGCAGCGTAGGGAGCGGATCTGGCAATGAGCAGTTCTTC
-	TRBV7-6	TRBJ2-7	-	CASSLESGGYEQYF	TGTGCCAGCAGCTTAGAGTCCGGGGGCTACGAGCAGTACTTC
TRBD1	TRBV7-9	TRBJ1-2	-	CASSFPGQGDYGYTF	TGTGCCAGCAGCTTTCCGGGACAGGGAGACTATGGCTACACCTTC
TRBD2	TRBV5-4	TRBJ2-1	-	CASSTSGGLYNEQFF	TGTGCCAGCAGCACCAGCGGGGGCCTCTACAATGAGCAGTTCTTC
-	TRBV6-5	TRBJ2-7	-	CASTAARKSYEQYF	TGTGCCAGCACGGCGGCTCGGAAAAGCTACGAGCAGTACTTC
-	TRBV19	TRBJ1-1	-	CASGQGPSEAFF	TGTGCCAGTGGTCAGGGGCCCAGTGAAGCTTTCTTT
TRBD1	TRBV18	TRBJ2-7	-	CASSPPGQTYEQYF	TGTGCCAGCTCACCACCGGGACAGACCTACGAGCAGTACTTC